This T cell receptor beta chain comes out of a study of blood T cell repertoires in COVID-19. Across the study: Acute and convalescent COVID-19 samples came from the United States, Italy and Spain. From T cells, B-cell-depleted T cells, or PBMCs came the material, which was cDNA or gDNA.

How the authors handled the data: Using reference gene primer amplification, nucleated cell counts were estimated. Some clones are missing from TCRdb's copy, which holds only in-frame ones; the method was immunoSEQ multiplex PCR. That table furnishes V, J and clone size, whereas the DNA furnished D and trimming. The sample carries about 270,000 clones, 75% to 95% recorded once. Per the germline V gene, CDR1 is LNHNV and CDR2 is YYDKDF (reference sequence). The length of the CDR3 is 15 residues. Trimming cost V 0 bases and J 6 bases, with 14 bases left between them. Seattle researchers signed up patients amid active infection and tracked them longitudinally.

V gene TRBV15 combines with J gene TRBJ1-2; D may be TRBD1 (5 bases). The sequence derives from a person aged 18 to 29 with COVID-19, enrolled during active disease. Sequences were obtained from peripheral blood. CDR3 loop: CATSREKGTTNGYTF. In DNA form, the CDR3 reads TGTGCCACCAGCAGAGAGAAGGGGACTACTAATGGCTACACCTTC.